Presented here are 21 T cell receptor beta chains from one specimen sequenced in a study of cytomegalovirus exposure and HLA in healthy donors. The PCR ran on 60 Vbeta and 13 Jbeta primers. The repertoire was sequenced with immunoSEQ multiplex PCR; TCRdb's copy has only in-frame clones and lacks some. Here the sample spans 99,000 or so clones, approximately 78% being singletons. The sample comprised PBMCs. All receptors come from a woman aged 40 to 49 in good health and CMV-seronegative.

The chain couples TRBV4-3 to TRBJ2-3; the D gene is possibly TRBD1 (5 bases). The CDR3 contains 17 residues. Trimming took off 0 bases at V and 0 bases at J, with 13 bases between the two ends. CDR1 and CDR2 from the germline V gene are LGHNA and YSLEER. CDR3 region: CASSQDKGFASTDTQYF. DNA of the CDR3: TGCGCCAGCAGCCAAGATAAGGGGTTCGCTAGCACAGATACGCAGTATTTT.

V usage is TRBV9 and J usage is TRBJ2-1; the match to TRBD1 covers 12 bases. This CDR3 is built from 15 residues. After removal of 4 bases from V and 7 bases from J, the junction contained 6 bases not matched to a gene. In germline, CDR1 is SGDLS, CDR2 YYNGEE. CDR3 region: CASSSRDRGLNEQFF. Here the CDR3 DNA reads TGTGCCAGCAGCTCCCGGGACAGGGGGCTTAATGAGCAGTTCTTC. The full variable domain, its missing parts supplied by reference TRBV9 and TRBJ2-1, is DSGVTQTPKHLITATGQRVTLRCSPRSGDLSVYWYQQSLDQGLQFLIQYYNGEERAKGNILERFSAQQFPDLHSELNLSSLELGDSALYFCASSSRDRGLNEQFFGPGTRLTVL.

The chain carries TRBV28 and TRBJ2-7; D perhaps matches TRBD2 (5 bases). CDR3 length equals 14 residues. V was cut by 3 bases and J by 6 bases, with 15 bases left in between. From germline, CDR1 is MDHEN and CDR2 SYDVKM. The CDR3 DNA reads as TGTGCCAGCAGTTTCCCCGTGCTAGCCAGCGAGCAGTACTTC. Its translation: CASSFPVLASEQYF.

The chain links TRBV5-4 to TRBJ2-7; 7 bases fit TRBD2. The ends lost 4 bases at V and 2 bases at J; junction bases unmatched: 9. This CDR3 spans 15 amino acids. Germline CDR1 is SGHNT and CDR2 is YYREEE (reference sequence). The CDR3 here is CASSATSKGTYEQYF. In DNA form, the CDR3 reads TGTGCCAGCAGCGCGACTAGCAAGGGGACCTACGAGCAGTACTTC. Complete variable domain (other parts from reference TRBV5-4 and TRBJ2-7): ETGVTQSPTHLIKTRGQQVTLRCSSQSGHNTVSWYQQALGQGPQFIFQYYREEENGRGNFPPRFSGLQFPNYSSELNVNALELDDSALYLCASSATSKGTYEQYFGPGTRLTVT.

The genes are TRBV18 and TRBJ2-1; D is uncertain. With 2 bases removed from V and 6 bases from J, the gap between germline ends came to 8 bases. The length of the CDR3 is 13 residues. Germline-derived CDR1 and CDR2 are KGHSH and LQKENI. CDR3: CASSPGLSNEQFF. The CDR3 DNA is TGTGCCAGCTCACCAGGGCTGAGCAATGAGCAGTTCTTC.

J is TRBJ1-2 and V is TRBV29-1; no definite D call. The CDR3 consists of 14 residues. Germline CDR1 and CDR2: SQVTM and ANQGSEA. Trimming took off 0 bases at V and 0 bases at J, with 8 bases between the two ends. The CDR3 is CSVEDTKANYGYTF. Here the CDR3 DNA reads TGCAGCGTTGAAGACACAAAAGCTAACTATGGCTACACCTTC.

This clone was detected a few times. CDR3 DNA: TGTGCCAGCTCCGGGACTACCACCGGGGAGCTGTTTTTT. Its protein is CASSGTTTGELFF. The gene calls are TRBV7-3 and TRBJ2-2; 7 nucleotides agree with TRBD2. V was pared by 8 bases and J by 4 bases, with 4 bases of the junction left unmatched. Germline V gives CDR1 SGHTA, CDR2 FQGTGA. CDR3 length: 13 amino acids.

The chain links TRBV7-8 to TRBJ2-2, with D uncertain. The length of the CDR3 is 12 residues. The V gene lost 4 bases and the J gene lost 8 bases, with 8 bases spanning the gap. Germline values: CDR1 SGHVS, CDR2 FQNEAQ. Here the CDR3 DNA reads TGTGCCAGCAGCTCGGAGTCGGGGGAGCTGTTTTTT. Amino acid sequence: CASSSESGELFF.

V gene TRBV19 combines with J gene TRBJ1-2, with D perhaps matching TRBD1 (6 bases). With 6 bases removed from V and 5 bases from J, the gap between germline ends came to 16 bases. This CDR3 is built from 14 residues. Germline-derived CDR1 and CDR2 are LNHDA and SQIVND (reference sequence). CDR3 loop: CASSQTGGRYGYTF. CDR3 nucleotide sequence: TGTGCCAGTAGCCAGACAGGTGGGCGGTATGGCTACACCTTC.

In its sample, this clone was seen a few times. Written as DNA, the CDR3 is TGTGCCAGCAGCTCCCGCGTAACGGCGGGAGGGAGCACAGATACGCAGTATTTT. Protein sequence: CASSSRVTAGGSTDTQYF. V and J are TRBV7-9 and TRBJ2-3; the match to TRBD2 covers 9 bases. The length of the CDR3 is 18 residues. V lost 4 bases, J lost 0 bases, and 11 bases stayed unmatched. From germline, CDR1 is SEHNR and CDR2 FQNEAQ (reference sequence).

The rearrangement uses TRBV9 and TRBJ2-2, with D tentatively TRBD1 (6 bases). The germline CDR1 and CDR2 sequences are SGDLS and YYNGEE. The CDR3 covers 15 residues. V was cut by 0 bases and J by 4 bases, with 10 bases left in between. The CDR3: CASSVVQGGTGELFF. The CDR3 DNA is TGTGCCAGCAGCGTAGTACAGGGCGGCACCGGGGAGCTGTTTTTT.

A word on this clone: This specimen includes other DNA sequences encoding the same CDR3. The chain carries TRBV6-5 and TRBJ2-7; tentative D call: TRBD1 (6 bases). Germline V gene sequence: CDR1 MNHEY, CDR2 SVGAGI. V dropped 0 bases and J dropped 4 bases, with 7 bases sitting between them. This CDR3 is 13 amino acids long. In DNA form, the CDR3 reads TGTGCCAGCAGTTACTCCAGGGGTTACGAGCAGTACTTC. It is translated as CASSYSRGYEQYF.

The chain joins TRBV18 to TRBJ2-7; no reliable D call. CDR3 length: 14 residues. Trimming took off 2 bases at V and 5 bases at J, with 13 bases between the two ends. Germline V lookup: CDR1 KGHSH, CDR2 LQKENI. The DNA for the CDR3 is TGTGCCAGCTCACCATCAGCACAGAAAAACGAGCAGTACTTC. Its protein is CASSPSAQKNEQYF.

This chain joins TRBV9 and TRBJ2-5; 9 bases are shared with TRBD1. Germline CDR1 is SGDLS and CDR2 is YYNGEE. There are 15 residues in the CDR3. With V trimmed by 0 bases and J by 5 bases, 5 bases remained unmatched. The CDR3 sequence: CASSVAPGQGETQYF. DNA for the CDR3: TGTGCCAGCAGCGTAGCGCCGGGACAGGGCGAGACCCAGTACTTC.

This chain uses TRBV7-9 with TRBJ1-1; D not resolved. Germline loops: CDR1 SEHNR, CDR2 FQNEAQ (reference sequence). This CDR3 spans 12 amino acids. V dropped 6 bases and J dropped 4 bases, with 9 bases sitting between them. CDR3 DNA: TGTGCCAGCAGGGGAGGTAGCACTGAAGCTTTCTTT. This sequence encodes CASRGGSTEAFF. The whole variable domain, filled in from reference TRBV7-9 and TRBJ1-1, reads DTGVSQNPRHKITKRGQNVTFRCDPISEHNRLYWYRQTLGQGPEFLTYFQNEAQLEKSRLLSDRFSAERPKGSFSTLEIQRTEQGDSAMYLCASRGGSTEAFFGQGTRLTVV.

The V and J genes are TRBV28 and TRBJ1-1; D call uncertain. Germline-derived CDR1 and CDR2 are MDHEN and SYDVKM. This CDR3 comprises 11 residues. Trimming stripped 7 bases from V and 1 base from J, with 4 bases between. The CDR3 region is CASNRNTEAFF. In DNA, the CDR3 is TGTGCCAGCAATCGGAACACTGAAGCTTTCTTT.

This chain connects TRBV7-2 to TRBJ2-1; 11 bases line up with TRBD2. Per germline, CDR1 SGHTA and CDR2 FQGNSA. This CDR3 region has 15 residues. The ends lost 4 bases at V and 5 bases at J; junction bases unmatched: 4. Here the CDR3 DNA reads TGTGCCAGCAGCTCACGACTAGCGGGGAACAATGAGCAGTTCTTC. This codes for CASSSRLAGNNEQFF. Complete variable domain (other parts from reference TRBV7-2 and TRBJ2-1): GAGVSQSPSNKVTEKGKDVELRCDPISGHTALYWYRQSLGQGLEFLIYFQGNSAPDKSGLPSDRFSAERTGGSVSTLTIQRTQQEDSAVYLCASSSRLAGNNEQFFGPGTRLTVL.

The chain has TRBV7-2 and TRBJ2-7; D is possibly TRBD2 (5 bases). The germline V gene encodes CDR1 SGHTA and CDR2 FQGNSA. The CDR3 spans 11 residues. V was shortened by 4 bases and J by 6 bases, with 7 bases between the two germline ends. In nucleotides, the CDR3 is TGTGCCAGCAGCTCGGGGTCCGAGCAGTACTTC. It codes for CASSSGSEQYF.

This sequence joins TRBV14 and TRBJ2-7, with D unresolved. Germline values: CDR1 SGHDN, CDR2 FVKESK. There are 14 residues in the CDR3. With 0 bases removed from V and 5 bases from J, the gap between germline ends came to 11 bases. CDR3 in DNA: TGTGCCAGCAGCCAAGAAGATCCTGGAGACGAGCAGTACTTC. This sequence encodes CASSQEDPGDEQYF.

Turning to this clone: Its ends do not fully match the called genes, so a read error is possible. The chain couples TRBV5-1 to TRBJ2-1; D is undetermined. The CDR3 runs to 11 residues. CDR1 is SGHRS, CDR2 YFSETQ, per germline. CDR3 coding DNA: TGCGCCAGCAGCGAAAACAATGGGCAGTTCTTC. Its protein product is CASSENNGQFF.

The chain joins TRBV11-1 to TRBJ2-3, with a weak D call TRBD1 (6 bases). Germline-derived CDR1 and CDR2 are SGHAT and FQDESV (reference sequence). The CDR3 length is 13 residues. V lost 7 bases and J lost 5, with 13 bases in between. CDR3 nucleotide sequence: TGTGCCAGCACCTATACAGGGATAGATACGCAGTATTTT. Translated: CASTYTGIDTQYF.